This entry features one T cell receptor (beta chain) sequence. Its specificity is unknown. The data stem from a study of Ad26.COV2.S vaccination and SARS-CoV-2 variants. Findings and limits, study-wide: It was reported that spike-specific CD8+ and CD4+ T cell responses were substantially broad after vaccination. Overall T cell responses may have been underestimated by the analyses of TCR breadth and depth.

Treatment defined: 15 to 20 received Ad26.COV2.S at low or high dose, single or two shots; several received placebo; per-sample allocation not given. The study sampled participants on day 63 after the first vaccine or placebo injection. In Boston, an adult donor aged 18-55 years took part. CDR3 length equals 16 residues. Germline lookup yields CDR1 LNHDA and CDR2 SQIVND (reference sequence). Trimming stripped 5 bases from V and 3 bases from J, with 16 bases between. Sequenced by immunoSEQ multiplex PCR; TCRdb stores in-frame clones only, minus some. This sample carries under 250,000 clones, 87% of them seen once, and the ten largest clones take roughly 3%.

The rearrangement links TRBV19 to TRBJ1-4; D may be TRBD1 (5 bases). Material: peripheral blood, obtained in a trial of Ad26.COV2.S vaccine versus placebo. The clonotype comes from a person between 18 and 59 years old who received the Ad26.COV2.S COVID-19 vaccine or a placebo. CDR3 DNA: TGTGCCAGTAGTTCTTTGAATGGGGCAGCTAATGAAAAACTGTTTTTT. It encodes CASSSLNGAANEKLFF.